The clone carrying this T cell receptor beta chain was seen repeatedly, ten times or more. Its antigen is undetermined. The data derive from a study of T cells in Graves' hyperthyroidism and ophthalmopathy. Findings of the study overall: Ophthalmopathy was predicted by the model a median of about 6.7 months ahead of onset.

Amplified TCR beta CDR3 regions came from RNA transcripts. RT-PCR in the first round (using the HTBI primer set) targeted the TCR CDR3. TCRdb re-called the multiplex PCR reads through MiXCR, storing one row per CDR3 protein. The sample yields hundreds of thousands of distinct CDR3 sequences, about a sixth seen once. J gave up 2 bases and V 4 bases, and 3 bases lay outside the gene matches. The CDR3 is made up of 14 amino acids. Per germline, CDR1 SGHAT and CDR2 FQDESV (reference sequence). The chain joins TRBV11-1 to TRBJ2-7; TRBD1 matches at 9 bases. The TCR comes from a woman under 30 with Graves' hyperthyroidism. The sample consisted of blood. The CDR3 reads CASSYRTGAYEQYF. The DNA for the CDR3 is TGTGCCAGCAGCTACCGGACAGGGGCCTACGAGCAGTACTTC.